These 17 T cell receptor beta chains share one sample of origin, sequenced in a study of blood T cell repertoires in COVID-19. Generated by immunoSEQ multiplex PCR, the TCRdb table keeps only in-frame clones and is missing some. The data contain around 100,000 clones, about 88% of them singletons. Sequencing used peripheral blood. These receptors were taken from a man in his forties or fifties with acute or convalescent COVID-19.

This clone was recorded a few times. The J gene is TRBJ2-5, the V gene TRBV24-1; 11 positions agree with TRBD1. V dropped 4 bases and J dropped 7; count of bases not matched to a gene: 13. CDR1 is KGHDR and CDR2 is SFDVKD in the germline V gene. CDR3 size: 17 residues. The CDR3 nucleotides read TGTGCCACCAGTGACAGGACAGGGGGCAAAGGGTTTGGGACCCAGTACTTC. Protein product: CATSDRTGGKGFGTQYF.

This rearrangement joins TRBV7-9 to TRBJ2-6, with TRBD1 matching 9 bases. V shed 8 bases and J 0 bases; nucleotides not matched to a gene: 11. Germline V gives CDR1 SEHNR, CDR2 FQNEAQ (reference sequence). The CDR3 has 18 amino acids. CDR3 residues: CASPQADRGYSGANVLTF. For the CDR3, the DNA is TGTGCCAGCCCTCAGGCCGACAGGGGGTACTCTGGGGCCAACGTCCTGACTTTC.

There are a few counts of this clone. The chain employs TRBV2 and TRBJ1-1; TRBD1 is a possible D gene (5 bases). Germline values: CDR1 SNHLY, CDR2 FYNNEI. CDR3 length equals 13 residues. The germline V and J ends were trimmed by 5 bases and 1 base, with 8 bases remaining between them. The chain's CDR3 is CASSTDRNTEAFF. In nucleotides, the CDR3 is TGTGCCAGCAGTACCGACAGGAACACTGAAGCTTTCTTT.

The CDR3 reads CASSDRNTEAFF. In DNA, the CDR3 is TGTGCCAGCAGTGATCGGAACACTGAAGCTTTCTTT. The V gene is TRBV2, the J gene TRBJ1-1; no clear D gene. The CDR3 loop spans 12 amino acids. Trimming took off 3 bases at V and 1 base at J, with 3 bases between the two ends. The germline gives CDR1 SNHLY, CDR2 FYNNEI.

The V and J genes are TRBV6-4 and TRBJ2-3, with TRBD2 matching over 13 bases. Germline V CDR1 and CDR2: MRHNA, SNTAGT. V dropped 6 bases and J dropped 4; count of bases not matched to a gene: 4. This CDR3 region has 15 residues. CDR3 in amino acids: CASRRLAGGSDTQYF. In nucleotides, the CDR3 is TGTGCCAGCAGACGACTAGCGGGGGGCTCAGATACGCAGTATTTT.

This chain joins TRBV25-1 and TRBJ1-3; 9 positions agree with TRBD1. The CDR3 is made up of 15 amino acids. Germline CDR1 reads MGHDK; CDR2 reads SYGVNS. V was pared by 4 bases and J by 5 bases, with 6 bases of the junction left unmatched. CDR3 DNA sequence: TGTGCCAGCAGTGGGGGGACAGGGTACAGAAACACCATATATTTT. It codes for CASSGGTGYRNTIYF.

V is TRBV4-1 and J is TRBJ2-7; tentatively, D is TRBD2 (5 bases). The ends were cut back, 4 bases at V and 0 bases at J, with 13 bases in the middle. The germline gives CDR1 MGHRA, CDR2 YSYEKL. This CDR3 contains 15 residues. The CDR3 DNA reads TGCGCCAGCAGCCTCGGGATTAAAAGCTCCTACGAGCAGTACTTC. Amino acids: CASSLGIKSSYEQYF.

The V and J genes are TRBV18 and TRBJ1-3; 8 nucleotides match TRBD1. CDR1 and CDR2 (germline): KGHSH, LQKENI. The CDR3 extends over 15 amino acids. J gave up 0 bases and V 5 bases, and 3 bases lay outside the gene matches. As DNA, the CDR3 is TGTGCCAGCTCAGCAACAGGGGGCTCTGGAAACACCATATATTTT. Translating gives CASSATGGSGNTIYF.

This clone has a single count. V usage is TRBV7-6 and J usage is TRBJ2-3; D is possibly TRBD1 (6 bases). The CDR3 is 15 amino acids. CDR1 SGHVS and CDR2 FNYEAQ come from the germline V gene. V was shortened by 3 bases and J by 2 bases, with 12 bases between the two germline ends. The CDR3 nucleotides are TGTGCCAGCAGCTTTCGGGACACCGACACAGATACGCAGTATTTT. Translated: CASSFRDTDTDTQYF.

This chain links TRBV7-2 with TRBJ2-2; 9 nucleotides align to TRBD1. V lost 6 bases to trimming and J lost 8 bases; unmatched junction nucleotides: 4. The CDR3 runs 13 residues. Germline loops: CDR1 SGHTA, CDR2 FQGNSA. The DNA of the CDR3 is TGTGCCAGCAGGCACAGGGGGCGAGGGGAGCTGTTTTTT. This sequence encodes CASRHRGRGELFF. Looking up the rest from reference TRBV7-2 and TRBJ2-2 gives the full variable domain: GAGVSQSPSNKVTEKGKDVELRCDPISGHTALYWYRQSLGQGLEFLIYFQGNSAPDKSGLPSDRFSAERTGGSVSTLTIQRTQQEDSAVYLCASRHRGRGELFFGEGSRLTVL.

The chain uses TRBV28 and TRBJ1-1; D unresolved. The CDR3 has 13 residues. Germline V gene lookup returns CDR1 MDHEN and CDR2 SYDVKM. V shed 3 bases and J shed 4 bases, with 9 bases lying between them. Written as DNA, the CDR3 is TGTGCCAGCAGTTTTCCGGGAAGCACTGAAGCTTTCTTT. Protein product: CASSFPGSTEAFF. Based on the CDR3 plus reference TRBV28 and TRBJ1-1, the full variable domain is DVKVTQSSRYLVKRTGEKVFLECVQDMDHENMFWYRQDPGLGLRLIYFSYDVKMKEKGDIPEGYSVSREKKERFSLILESASTNQTSMYLCASSFPGSTEAFFGQGTRLTVV.

Concerning this clone itself: Other DNA sequences from this sample encode an identical CDR3 as well. This chain links TRBV4-2 with TRBJ1-2; 9 bases line up with TRBD1. Germline V lookup: CDR1 LGHNA, CDR2 YNFKEQ. The CDR3 is 14 residues long. V lost 1 base, J lost 7 bases, and 4 bases stayed unmatched. The chain's CDR3 is CASSQAGTGSGYTF. The CDR3 DNA sequence: TGTGCCAGCAGCCAAGCCGGGACAGGGAGTGGCTACACCTTC.

The chain carries TRBV4-2 and TRBJ1-1; the match to TRBD1 covers 10 bases. The CDR3 covers 16 residues. CDR1 LGHNA and CDR2 YNFKEQ come from the germline V gene. Trimming took 4 bases from V and 0 from J; bases not matched to a gene: 5. CDR3 sequence reads: CASSPRTGGVNTEAFF. CDR3 bases: TGTGCCAGCAGCCCCCGGACAGGGGGGGTGAACACTGAAGCTTTCTTT.

The chain links TRBV9 to TRBJ1-1, with D unclear. CDR1 is SGDLS and CDR2 is YYNGEE in the germline V gene. V lost 0 bases and J 0 bases, leaving 3 bases between the germline ends. The CDR3 consists of 13 residues. The CDR3 DNA sequence: TGTGCCAGCAGCGTAGACTTGAACACTGAAGCTTTCTTT. It translates to CASSVDLNTEAFF.

This chain's CDR3 is CASSQGRKNEQYF. CDR3 nucleotide sequence: TGTGCCAGCTCACAGGGGAGGAAGAACGAGCAGTACTTC. V is TRBV18 and J is TRBJ2-7, with a tentative D call TRBD2 (6 bases). The CDR3 is made up of 13 amino acids. The V gene lost 4 bases and the J gene lost 5 bases, with 12 bases spanning the gap. Per the germline V gene, CDR1 is KGHSH and CDR2 is LQKENI.

V gene TRBV14 combines with J gene TRBJ2-3, with 8 bases that match TRBD1. Losses at the gene ends were 4 bases for V and 0 bases for J; bases not matched to a gene: 6. Germline CDR1 and CDR2: SGHDN and FVKESK. The CDR3 spans 16 residues. CDR3 sequence reads: CASSPWTGISTDTQYF. The CDR3 DNA follows: TGTGCCAGCAGCCCCTGGACAGGGATTAGCACAGATACGCAGTATTTT. The variable domain in full, with the rest retrieved from reference TRBV14 and TRBJ2-3, is EAGVTQFPSHSVIEKGQTVTLRCDPISGHDNLYWYRRVMGKEIKFLLHFVKESKQDESGMPNNRFLAERTGGTYSTLKVQPAELEDSGVYFCASSPWTGISTDTQYFGPGTRLTVL.

This chain connects TRBV9 to TRBJ2-5, with 7 nucleotides matching TRBD2. The ends lost 0 bases at V and 4 bases at J; junction bases unmatched: 3. Germline-derived CDR1 and CDR2 are SGDLS and YYNGEE. The CDR3 covers 14 residues. The CDR3 DNA follows: TGTGCCAGCAGCGTAGCTGGGGGGGGAGAGACCCAGTACTTC. It yields the protein CASSVAGGGETQYF.